The rows below give T cell receptor beta chains drawn from one sample of a study of vaccination and CD4 T cells after COVID-19. Their cognate antigens are unknown. TCRdb called the PCR reads again in MiXCR, with one record for every CDR3 protein. The repertoire holds about 12,000 distinct CDR3 sequences, with roughly 54% as singletons. The sequenced sample was CD4+ T cells from blood, cultured in vitro. Every receptor here comes from a human donor who had recovered from COVID-19. The CDR3 runs from the conserved cysteine through the conserved F or W. D genes are given only for firm matches. Clone size is stated in some rows and not others, as once, few, many or a class when expanded.

>few|TRBJ2-5|TRBV2|NA
CASSEYTGIQETQYF
TGTGCCAGCAGTGAATACACAGGGATCCAAGAGACCCAGTACTTC
>NA|TRBJ2-4|TRBV6-1|NA
CASNGLGGTKNIQYF
TGTGCCAGCAATGGGCTTGGGGGAACCAAAAACATTCAGTACTTC
>NA|TRBJ2-1|TRBV20-1|TRBD2
CSARGLARRSYNEQFF
TGCAGTGCTAGGGGACTAGCGCGGCGCTCCTACAATGAGCAGTTCTTC
>NA|TRBJ2-3|TRBV11-3|TRBD2
CASSLGTSRTDTQYF
TGTGCCAGCAGCTTAGGGACTAGTCGCACAGATACGCAGTATTTT
>medium-sized|TRBJ1-2|TRBV20-1|NA
CSARKGSYGYTF
TGCAGTGCTAGAAAGGGGAGTTATGGCTACACCTTC
>few|TRBJ2-5|TRBV2|TRBD2
CASSPGLAGETQYF
TGTGCCAGCAGCCCGGGACTAGCAGGAGAGACCCAGTACTTC
>NA|TRBJ2-2|TRBV5-4|NA
CASSLERIAGELFF
TGTGCCAGCAGCTTGGAGAGAATCGCCGGGGAGCTGTTTTTT
>NA|TRBJ2-1|TRBV10-3|TRBD1
CAISGDSTSEQFF
TGTGCCATCAGTGGGGACAGTACGAGTGAGCAGTTCTTC
>NA|TRBJ1-2|TRBV28|NA
CASSSRGPPYGYTF
TGTGCCAGCAGTAGCAGGGGCCCCCCCTATGGCTACACCTTC
>few|TRBJ1-5|TRBV6-1|TRBD1
CASKFDRAGSNQPQHF
TGTGCCAGCAAATTCGACAGGGCGGGGAGCAATCAGCCCCAGCATTTT
>NA|TRBJ2-5|TRBV27|NA
CASSPIGETQYF
TGTGCCAGCAGCCCTATAGGAGAGACCCAGTACTTC
>NA|TRBJ2-1|TRBV2|NA
CASSEDLSTGVF
TGTGCCAGCAGTGAAGACCTCAGCACGGGGGTCTTC
>NA|TRBJ1-1|TRBV6-1|NA
CASSRGGGEAFF
TGTGCCAGCAGCCGCGGCGGGGGCGAGGCTTTCTTT
>NA|TRBJ2-3|TRBV6-1|NA
CASSEALEIDTQYF
TGTGCCAGCAGTGAAGCGCTAGAAATAGATACGCAGTATTTT
>NA|TRBJ1-5|TRBV21-1|NA
CASSKGQQGNSNQPQHF
TGTGCCAGCAGCAAAGGGCAACAGGGAAATAGCAATCAGCCCCAGCATTTT
>NA|TRBJ1-2|TRBV12-3/TRBV12-4|NA
CASVTNSRRNYGYTF
TGTGCCAGCGTGACGAACAGCAGAAGAAACTATGGCTACACCTTC
>few|TRBJ2-1|TRBV7-9|NA
CASNRGDNEQFF
TGTGCCAGCAACCGAGGAGACAATGAGCAGTTCTTC
>medium-sized|TRBJ2-7|TRBV29-1|TRBD1
CSTRRTGGDEQYF
TGCAGCACCAGACGGACAGGGGGCGACGAGCAGTACTTC
>NA|TRBJ1-2|TRBV7-9|NA
CASSLTGMGGYTF
TGTGCCAGCAGCTTAACAGGAATGGGTGGCTACACCTTC
>NA|TRBJ2-5|TRBV6-1|NA
CASSEDRSPGETQYF
TGTGCCAGCAGTGAAGACAGGTCCCCCGGGGAGACCCAGTACTTC
>NA|TRBJ1-5|TRBV7-8|NA
CASSLDRVFNQPQHF
TGTGCCAGCAGCTTAGACCGGGTCTTCAATCAGCCCCAGCATTTT
>few|TRBJ1-1|TRBV6-1|NA
CASSVGAHTEAFF
TGTGCCAGCAGTGTGGGGGCACACACTGAAGCTTTCTTT
>NA|TRBJ2-3|TRBV20-1|NA
CSVISGIPDGTQYF
TGCAGTGTTATTTCGGGAATACCCGACGGGACGCAGTATTTT
>NA|TRBJ2-5|TRBV20-1|TRBD1
CSATRTGKETQYF
TGCAGTGCTACCAGGACAGGGAAAGAGACCCAGTACTTC
>few|TRBJ1-5|TRBV28|NA
CASSFSHQPQHF
TGTGCCAGCAGTTTCTCTCATCAGCCCCAGCATTTT
>NA|TRBJ2-3|TRBV20-1|NA
CSARDTAVSTDTQYF
TGCAGTGCTAGAGATACGGCTGTAAGCACAGATACGCAGTATTTT
>NA|TRBJ1-1|TRBV29-1|NA
CSVALRFFGTEAFF
TGCAGCGTTGCCTTGCGGTTTTTCGGTACTGAAGCTTTCTTT
>few|TRBJ1-5|TRBV6-5|TRBD1
CASSYGIRGVQPQHF
TGTGCCAGCAGTTACGGGATCAGGGGGGTTCAGCCCCAGCATTTT
>NA|TRBJ2-1|TRBV27|NA
CASSFPGAFAEQFF
TGTGCCAGCAGTTTTCCCGGGGCCTTTGCTGAGCAGTTCTTC
>NA|TRBJ1-1|TRBV11-2|TRBD1
CASSPGQGRSEAFF
TGTGCCAGCAGCCCCGGACAGGGTCGGTCTGAAGCTTTCTTT
>NA|TRBJ1-2|TRBV2|NA
CASSFYAGTSSYGYTF
TGTGCCAGCAGTTTCTACGCCGGGACATCAAGCTATGGCTACACCTTC
>NA|TRBJ1-3|TRBV19|NA
CASSIGQSGNTIYF
TGTGCCAGTAGTATTGGGCAGTCTGGAAACACCATATATTTT
>NA|TRBJ1-5|TRBV14|TRBD1
CASSPGGTGLNQPQHF
TGTGCCAGCAGCCCGGGCGGGACAGGCTTAAATCAGCCCCAGCATTTT
>few|TRBJ1-6|TRBV27|TRBD1
CASSDLLGQVGSPLHF
TGTGCCAGCAGTGACCTATTAGGACAGGTCGGATCACCCCTCCACTTT
>NA|TRBJ1-5|TRBV15|NA
CATSRDLGSYQPQHF
TGTGCCACCAGCAGAGATCTAGGCAGTTATCAGCCCCAGCATTTT
>NA|TRBJ1-5|TRBV6-5|NA
CASSYVNINQPQHF
TGTGCCAGCAGTTACGTCAATATAAATCAGCCCCAGCATTTT
>NA|TRBJ1-5|TRBV6-5|NA
CASSYAEGQPQHF
TGTGCCAGCAGTTACGCAGAGGGTCAGCCCCAGCATTTT
>NA|TRBJ2-7|TRBV7-5|NA
CISVSEAYYEQYF
NA
>NA|TRBJ2-5|TRBV7-7|NA
CASSQTASSVETQYF
TGTGCTAGCAGCCAGACGGCTAGCTCGGTTGAGACCCAGTACTTC
>NA|TRBJ1-5|TRBV27|NA
CASREEGRGDQPQHF
TGTGCCAGCAGGGAAGAGGGCAGGGGTGACCAGCCCCAGCATTTT
>NA|TRBJ2-1|TRBV10-1|TRBD2
CASSETSGRYNEQFF
TGCGCCAGCAGTGAGACTAGCGGGCGATACAATGAGCAGTTCTTC
>few|TRBJ1-1|TRBV27|TRBD1
CASSDGQGGYTEAFF
TGTGCCAGCAGCGATGGACAGGGGGGTTACACTGAAGCTTTCTTT
>NA|TRBJ2-7|TRBV10-1|TRBD1
CASSDPGQGLKQYF
TGCGCCAGCAGTGACCCGGGACAGGGTCTCAAGCAGTACTTC
>NA|TRBJ2-2|TRBV15|NA
CATSVRDDTGELFF
TGTGCCACCAGCGTTCGGGACGACACCGGGGAGCTGTTTTTT
>few|TRBJ2-2|TRBV7-3|NA
CASSLIPDQGELFF
TGTGCCAGCAGCTTAATCCCTGACCAAGGGGAGCTGTTTTTT
>NA|TRBJ2-7|TRBV5-1|NA
CASSLMQGSYEQYF
TGCGCCAGCAGCTTGATGCAGGGCTCCTACGAGCAGTACTTC
>NA|TRBJ2-5|TRBV2|NA
CASSGSQKETQYF
TGTGCCAGCAGTGGGTCACAGAAAGAGACCCAGTACTTC
>NA|TRBJ2-2|TRBV20-1|NA
CSAIENGVGELFF
TGCAGTGCTATTGAAAATGGGGTCGGGGAGCTGTTTTTT
>NA|TRBJ1-2|TRBV20-1|TRBD1
CSARQGAHYGYTF
TGCAGTGCTAGACAGGGGGCCCACTATGGCTACACCTTC
>NA|TRBJ2-5|TRBV19|TRBD1
CASSMLPGGSETQYF
TGTGCCAGTAGTATGCTCCCAGGGGGCTCAGAGACCCAGTACTTC
>NA|TRBJ2-7|TRBV7-9|TRBD1
CASGNDRGQSYEQYF
TGTGCCAGCGGAAACGACAGGGGCCAATCCTACGAGCAGTACTTC
>NA|TRBJ2-6|TRBV7-6|NA
CASSLRSGANVLTF
TGTGCCAGCAGCTTACGCTCTGGGGCCAACGTCCTGACTTTC
>NA|TRBJ2-3|TRBV12-3/TRBV12-4|NA
CASSKGLPTDTQYF
TGTGCCAGCAGCAAGGGACTTCCAACAGATACGCAGTATTTT
>few|TRBJ2-2|TRBV20-1|TRBD1
CSAKTGPGELFF
TGCAGTGCAAAGACAGGGCCCGGGGAGCTGTTTTTT
>NA|TRBJ1-2|TRBV20-1|NA
CSAREAGLYGYTF
TGCAGTGCTAGAGAAGCGGGGCTCTATGGCTACACCTTC